This TCR beta chain was recorded in a study of vaccination and CD4 T cells after COVID-19. At the Johns Hopkins FTIC core, DNA taken from cultured CD4+ T cells was sequenced by way of the Oncomine TCR Beta short-read assay. TCRdb independently ran MiXCR on the PCR reads; one entry per CDR3 protein. The sample holds 8,900 or so distinct CDR3 sequences, roughly 32% seen once. Notes on this clonotype: Its antigen remains unidentified.

Study-wide results and caveats: Reactive clonotype counts went from median around 20 after infection to approximately 38 after vaccination, nonsignificantly.

Treatment described: roughly 10-day PBMC culture with coronavirus spike peptide pools or control peptides (ViraFEST assay). The unexposed donor's CD4+ T cells were collected before the COVID-19 pandemic (2011-2018). Once cultured about eleven days, CD4+ T cells underwent isolation by negative selection. Trimming took off 1 base at V and 0 bases at J, with 10 bases between the two ends. CDR1 and CDR2 (germline): LGHNT, FRNRAP. This CDR3 has 16 residues. This chain connects TRBV12-5 to TRBJ1-5, with D possibly being TRBD1 (6 bases). The sequence was obtained from a human donor in good health. Source material: CD4+ T cells from blood, cultured in vitro. In DNA form, the CDR3 reads TGTGCTAGTGGTTTGGCCCAGGGGTATAGCAATCAGCCCCAGCATTTT. Translation: CASGLAQGYSNQPQHF.